What follows are 17 T cell receptor beta chains derived from one specimen sequenced in a study of cytomegalovirus exposure and HLA in healthy donors (dated by TCRdb to 2017 to 2019). The receptor library was made with the immunoSEQ multiplex PCR assay. For the multiplex PCR, a mixture combining 60 forward primers for TCR Vbeta segments and 13 reverse primers for TCR Jbeta segments was used. As stored in TCRdb, this immuneACCESS dataset retains in-frame rearrangements with V and J assigned. A fraction of the clones does not appear; measured against another copy, unresolved V genes explain less than half of the discrepancy, and the remainder lacks a known reason. The sample yields under 250,000 clones; 75% to 80% were counted once. The ten largest clones represent 1.5% to 2% of the sample. The specimen was PBMCs. The source is a male donor in good health and CMV-seronegative.

The count of this clone is one. The genes are TRBV27 and TRBJ2-5, with D possibly being TRBD2 (6 bases). Germline V gene data show CDR1 as MNHEY and CDR2 as SMNVEV (reference sequence). The CDR3 is 16 amino acids. Trimming cost V 5 bases and J 5 bases, with 21 bases left between them. CDR3 in amino acids: CASSPSWDSTLETQYF. CDR3 nucleotide sequence: TGTGCCAGCAGTCCGTCTTGGGACTCAACGCTGGAGACCCAGTACTTC.

V is TRBV2 and J is TRBJ1-5, with 10 nucleotides matching TRBD1. This CDR3 region has 17 residues. V shed 4 bases, J shed 0 bases, and the junction held 6 bases outside the gene matches. CDR1 SNHLY and CDR2 FYNNEI come from the germline V gene. CDR3 loop: CASSGDRGTYSNQPQHF. CDR3 DNA: TGTGCCAGCAGTGGGGACAGGGGCACGTATAGCAATCAGCCCCAGCATTTT.

In the case of this clone: At one end the junction does not follow the germline gene, possibly because of a read error. V is TRBV18 and J is TRBJ1-2, with a possible D match to TRBD1 (5 bases). The germline V gene encodes CDR1 KGHSH and CDR2 LQKENI. This CDR3 region has 12 residues. Here the CDR3 DNA reads TGTGCCAGCTCACCCCAGGGTATGACCCGAGACTTC. It specifies CASSPQGMTRDF.

This chain links TRBV5-1 with TRBJ2-2; TRBD2 agrees at 8 bases. CDR3 length equals 13 residues. Germline CDR1 is SGHRS and CDR2 is YFSETQ. Germline trimming cut 4 bases from V and 7 bases from J; bases unmatched to any gene: 3. For the CDR3, the DNA is TGCGCCAGCAGCCCGGGAGGGATCGGGGAGCTGTTTTTT. It codes for CASSPGGIGELFF.

The chain is built from TRBV27 and TRBJ1-5, with D perhaps TRBD1 (5 bases). V gave up 8 bases and J gave up 1 base, with 15 bases separating them. Germline V gene sequence: CDR1 MNHEY, CDR2 SMNVEV (reference sequence). This CDR3 contains 15 residues. CDR3 residues: CASAGGGVSNQPQHF. CDR3 bases: TGTGCCAGCGCCGGTGGAGGGGTGAGCAATCAGCCCCAGCATTTT.

The chain combines TRBV28 with TRBJ2-5; D not resolved. Germline assignment: CDR1 MDHEN and CDR2 SYDVKM. This CDR3 comprises 12 residues. V was shortened by 6 bases and J by 1 base, with 6 bases between the two germline ends. The CDR3 region is CASRAFQETQYF. DNA for the CDR3: TGTGCCAGCAGGGCTTTCCAAGAGACCCAGTACTTC.

This rearrangement joins TRBV18 to TRBJ2-3; 16 bases map to TRBD2. The CDR3 extends over 16 amino acids. CDR1 KGHSH and CDR2 LQKENI come from the germline V gene. J lost 8 bases, V lost 3 bases, and 5 bases had no gene match. The CDR3 spells CASSPGLAGGSSTQYF. The CDR3 nucleotides read TGTGCCAGCTCACCGGGACTAGCGGGAGGGTCCAGTACGCAGTATTTT.

The CDR3 region has the DNA TGCGCCAGCAGCCAGCGGGGGGGGTTTAATTCACCCCTCCACTTT. Amino acid sequence: CASSQRGGFNSPLHF. This sequence joins TRBV4-1 and TRBJ1-6; tentative D call: TRBD1 (5 bases). Germline loops: CDR1 MGHRA, CDR2 YSYEKL. The CDR3 spans 15 residues. V shed 3 bases and J shed 6 bases, with 12 bases lying between them.

This chain connects TRBV19 to TRBJ1-3; TRBD1 matches 7 bases. CDR3 length equals 17 residues. The germline CDR1 and CDR2 sequences are LNHDA and SQIVND (reference sequence). V lost 4 bases and J lost 0; bases outside the gene matches: 9. This chain's CDR3 is CASSKRTGWSSGNTIYF. As DNA, the CDR3 is TGTGCCAGTAGTAAGAGGACAGGATGGAGCTCTGGAAACACCATATATTTT.

The chain joins TRBV28 to TRBJ2-2, with 8 bases aligning to TRBD1. The germline CDR1 and CDR2 sequences are MDHEN and SYDVKM. The junction had 11 bases not matched to a gene; V was cut back by 1 base and J by 4 bases. The CDR3 sequence is 18 residues long. The CDR3 region has the DNA TGTGCCAGCAGTTTATTCAGGGGGCGCATCGGGGGCACCGGGGAGCTGTTTTTT. This gives the protein CASSLFRGRIGGTGELFF.

The rearrangement uses TRBV5-5 and TRBJ1-4, with a weak D call TRBD1 (5 bases). Germline V gene lookup returns CDR1 SGHKS and CDR2 YYEKEE (reference sequence). Deletions cut 4 bases from V and 2 bases from J, with 12 bases between. This CDR3 is 15 amino acids long. The CDR3 sequence is CASSHQGFTNEKLFF. Written as DNA, the CDR3 is TGTGCCAGCAGCCATCAGGGTTTCACTAATGAAAAACTGTTTTTT.

The V call is TRBV4-3, the J call TRBJ2-5; D is unclear. The DNA end lines up better with TRBJ2-7; the J call may be wrong. The CDR3 runs 13 residues. Per germline, CDR1 LGHNA and CDR2 YSLEER. The CDR3 is CASSHLLNNEQYF. DNA for the CDR3: TGCGCCAGCAGCCACTTACTCAATAACGAGCAGTACTTC.

V usage is TRBV5-1 and J usage is TRBJ2-2; 8 bases line up with TRBD2. The ends lost 1 base at V and 1 base at J; junction bases unmatched: 3. Germline V gives CDR1 SGHRS, CDR2 YFSETQ. The CDR3 length is 16 residues. The CDR3 bases are TGCGCCAGCAGCTTGCGTAGCGGGGAGAACACCGGGGAGCTGTTTTTT. Translated, it gives CASSLRSGENTGELFF.

The chain recombines TRBV9 with TRBJ2-7; D is possibly TRBD2 (5 bases). There are 14 residues in the CDR3. Germline V lookup: CDR1 SGDLS, CDR2 YYNGEE. The V end was cut by 4 bases, the J end by 1 base, with 12 bases between. CDR3 region: CASSPGLLSYEQYF. In nucleotides, the CDR3 is TGTGCCAGCAGCCCAGGACTTCTTTCCTACGAGCAGTACTTC. Looking up the rest from reference TRBV9 and TRBJ2-7 gives the full variable domain: DSGVTQTPKHLITATGQRVTLRCSPRSGDLSVYWYQQSLDQGLQFLIQYYNGEERAKGNILERFSAQQFPDLHSELNLSSLELGDSALYFCASSPGLLSYEQYFGPGTRLTVT.

This clone has just a few counts. The chain is built from TRBV28 and TRBJ2-7; tentatively, D is TRBD2 (7 bases). The V gene lost 3 bases and the J gene lost 4 bases, with 13 bases spanning the gap. The germline V gene encodes CDR1 MDHEN and CDR2 SYDVKM. The CDR3 totals 14 residues. The CDR3 reads CASSLGGLAYEQYF. The CDR3 DNA reads as TGTGCCAGCAGTTTGGGGGGGCTAGCTTACGAGCAGTACTTC.

This clone turned up a few times. The chain employs TRBV2 and TRBJ1-4; 9 bases fit TRBD1. The CDR3 sequence is 15 residues long. J gave up 8 bases and V 1 base, and 5 bases lay outside the gene matches. The germline V gene has CDR1 SNHLY and CDR2 FYNNEI. The CDR3 DNA follows: TGTGCCAGCAGTGAAGTGGGGACAGGGAAGGAAAAACTGTTTTTT. This gives the protein CASSEVGTGKEKLFF.

The V and J genes are TRBV18 and TRBJ2-1; 16 nucleotides match TRBD2. Germline lookup yields CDR1 KGHSH and CDR2 LQKENI. Losses at the gene ends were 6 bases for V and 8 bases for J; bases not matched to a gene: 4. The length of the CDR3 is 15 residues. The CDR3 DNA reads as TGTGCCAGCTCCCCCGGGACTAGCGGGAGGGATGAGCAGTTCTTC. Protein: CASSPGTSGRDEQFF.